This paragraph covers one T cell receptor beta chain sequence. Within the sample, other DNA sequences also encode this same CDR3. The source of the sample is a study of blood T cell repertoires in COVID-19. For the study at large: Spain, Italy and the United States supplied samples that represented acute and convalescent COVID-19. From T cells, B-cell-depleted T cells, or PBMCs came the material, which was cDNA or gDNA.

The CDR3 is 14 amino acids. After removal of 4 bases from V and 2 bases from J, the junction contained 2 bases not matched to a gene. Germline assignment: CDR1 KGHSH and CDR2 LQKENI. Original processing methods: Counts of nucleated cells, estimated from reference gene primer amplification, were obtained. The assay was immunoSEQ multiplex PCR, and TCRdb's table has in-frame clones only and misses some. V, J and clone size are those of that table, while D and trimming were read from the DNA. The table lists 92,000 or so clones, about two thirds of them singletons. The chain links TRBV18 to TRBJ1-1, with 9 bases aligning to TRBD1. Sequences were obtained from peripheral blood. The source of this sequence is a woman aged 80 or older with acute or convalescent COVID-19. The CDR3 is CASSQGQGNTEAFF. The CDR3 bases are TGTGCCAGCTCACAGGGACAGGGCAACACTGAAGCTTTCTTT.